The entry below gives a single T cell receptor beta chain sequence along with its context. Its antigen remains unknown. This entry is derived from a study of T cells in Graves' hyperthyroidism and ophthalmopathy. Not enrolled were patients with uncontrolled infection, other autoimmune disease, pregnancy or lactation. Out of over 7.5 ml of fresh peripheral blood came the PBMCs. The study's findings and limits: Ophthalmopathy could be told apart from stable hyperthyroidism with a 13 V-J model. Most expanded thyroid clonotypes above 0.001 recurred in blood.

The CDR3 sequence is 15 residues long. The ends were cut back, 5 bases at V and 0 bases at J, with 10 bases in the middle. TCR beta CDR3 regions were amplified from RNA transcripts. The HTBI primer set was used in a first-round RT-PCR of the TCR CDR3. One entry per CDR3 protein, called by TCRdb with MiXCR from the multiplex PCR reads. The sample shows 340,000 or so distinct CDR3 sequences, over 15% of them seen only once. Sample: blood. The clonotype comes from a woman aged 45 to 65 with Graves' hyperthyroidism. The V and J genes are TRBV12-3 or TRBV12-4 and TRBJ2-2; D perhaps matches TRBD2 (6 bases). Here the CDR3 reads CASSPGTSNTGELFF. The CDR3 DNA follows: TGTGCCAGCAGTCCCGGGACTTCGAACACCGGGGAGCTGTTTTTT.